This T cell receptor beta chain was identified during a study of blood T cell repertoires in COVID-19. In the study overall: Sample material is recorded as cDNA or gDNA derived from T cells, B-cell-depleted T cells, or PBMCs.

In the authors' workflow: Reference gene primer amplification yielded estimated nucleated cell counts. TCRdb's table, derived via immunoSEQ multiplex PCR, lists solely in-frame clones and lacks some. V, J and clone size are taken as reported in that table, and D and trimming were inferred from the DNA itself. The sample records around 150,000 clones, roughly 87% being singletons. Unmatched junction bases numbered 3, after V lost 2 bases and J lost 2 bases. CDR1 is SGHVS, CDR2 FQNEAQ, per germline. This CDR3 comprises 14 residues. Material for sequencing was peripheral blood. V and J are TRBV7-8 and TRBJ2-7, with TRBD1 matching 7 bases. The source is a human donor in a cohort sampled during active COVID-19. The CDR3 region has the DNA TGTGCCAGCAGCTTAATTGGGACAGCCTACGAGCAGTACTTC. This encodes CASSLIGTAYEQYF.